This is a list of T cell receptor beta chains from one sample in a study of long-term antiretroviral therapy in people with HIV. This table comes from immunoSEQ multiplex PCR, and its TCRdb copy is limited to in-frame clones, with some not included. The sample yields some 25,000 clones, roughly 80% seen once. The input for sequencing was unsorted PBMCs, taken 0.7 years before starting antiretroviral therapy. These receptor sequences come from a man younger than 40 with HIV. CDR3s include the opening cysteine and the closing phenylalanine or tryptophan. Fields, in order: J gene, D gene, V gene, clone size, CDR3 protein, CDR3 DNA. The D gene is left open where the match is weak. A row's size may be missing; if present it is once, few, many or a size class.

TRBJ2-7 | NA | TRBV18 | few | CASSPADVEQYF | TGTGCCAGCTCACCCGCGGATGTCGAGCAGTACTTC
TRBJ2-1 | TRBD2 | TRBV5-4 | NA | CASSTSGGTYNEQFF | TGTGCCAGCAGTACTAGCGGGGGGACCTACAATGAGCAGTTCTTC
TRBJ1-1 | NA | TRBV13 | once | CASSLASEAFF | TGTGCCAGCAGCTTAGCCTCAGAAGCTTTCTTT
TRBJ2-1 | TRBD1 | TRBV19 | NA | CASRPEVWTSRTGNEQFF | TGTGCCAGTAGACCCGAAGTATGGACAAGCCGGACAGGGAATGAGCAGTTCTTC
TRBJ1-5 | TRBD1 | TRBV6-8 | NA | CASSPRGTGNQPQHF | TGTGCCAGCAGTCCCAGGGGGACGGGCAATCAGCCCCAGCATTTT
TRBJ2-3 | TRBD2 | TRBV11-3 | NA | CASSLDTTSGVESTDTQYF | TGTGCCAGCAGCTTAGATACCACTAGCGGGGTAGAGAGCACAGATACGCAGTATTTT
TRBJ2-1 | TRBD2 | TRBV19 | NA | CASSIGGRAEGLVYNEQFF | TGTGCCAGTAGTATAGGGGGACGGGCCGAGGGACTAGTGTACAATGAGCAGTTCTTC
TRBJ2-3 | TRBD2 | TRBV5-1 | once | CASSPQSGRADTQYF | TGCGCCAGCAGCCCTCAAAGCGGGAGAGCAGATACGCAGTATTTT
TRBJ1-2 | NA | TRBV25-1 | few | CASSEIGRSYGYTF | TGTGCCAGCAGTGAAATCGGGCGGAGCTATGGCTACACCTTC
TRBJ2-2 | NA | TRBV2 | once | CASSDGAILGELFF | TGTGCCAGCAGTGATGGGGCCATACTTGGGGAGCTGTTTTTT
TRBJ2-2 | NA | TRBV6-5 | NA | CASSYSPTSGTGELFF | TGTGCCAGCAGTTACTCGCCGACTAGTGGCACCGGGGAGCTGTTTTTT
TRBJ2-2 | TRBD1 | TRBV7-9 | NA | CASRGQGSTGELFF | TGTGCCAGCCGCGGACAGGGGAGTACCGGGGAGCTGTTTTTT
TRBJ1-1 | NA | TRBV19 | NA | CASTPRTLNTEAFF | TGTGCCAGTACCCCGAGGACCCTTAACACTGAAGCTTTCTTT
TRBJ2-5 | NA | TRBV7-8 | NA | CASSLIDYVPETQYF | TGTGCCAGCAGCTTAATTGATTACGTCCCAGAGACCCAGTACTTC
TRBJ1-1 | TRBD1 | TRBV6-1 | NA | CASHRDRLVRAFF | TGTGCCAGCCACCGGGACAGACTGGTTCGGGCTTTCTTT
TRBJ1-1 | NA | TRBV6-5 | NA | CASSILLRGNTEAFF | TGTGCCAGCAGCATCCTCCTACGGGGCAACACTGAAGCTTTCTTT
TRBJ1-3 | TRBD1 | TRBV7-8 | NA | CASSLNRGGNTIYF | TGTGCCAGCAGCTTAAACAGGGGTGGAAACACCATATATTTT
TRBJ1-1 | NA | TRBV6-5 | NA | CASSHGVVVTEAFF | TGTGCCAGCAGTCACGGGGTAGTCGTCACTGAAGCTTTCTTT
TRBJ1-2 | NA | TRBV7-2 | NA | CASSPWSGPYGYTF | TGTGCCAGCAGCCCCTGGTCAGGGCCCTATGGCTACACCTTC
TRBJ1-1 | NA | TRBV18 | NA | CASSPTLTDSEAFF | TGTGCCAGCTCACCGACATTAACGGACAGTGAAGCTTTCTTT
TRBJ2-3 | TRBD2 | TRBV6-1 | once | CASRLAGVSTQYF | TGTGCCAGCAGACTAGCGGGGGTCAGCACGCAGTATTTT
TRBJ2-1 | TRBD2 | TRBV18 | NA | CASSHSAGGPGEQFF | TGTGCCAGCTCACACTCGGCGGGGGGGCCGGGGGAGCAGTTCTTC
TRBJ2-7 | TRBD2 | TRBV6-5 | NA | CASSYSVAGGAGWQYF | TGTGCCAGCAGTTACTCGGTAGCGGGGGGGGCGGGATGGCAGTACTTC
TRBJ2-7 | NA | TRBV28 | large | CASGDSDYEQYF | TGTGCCAGTGGAGACAGTGACTACGAGCAGTACTTC
TRBJ1-2 | NA | TRBV28 | NA | CASRTARGLYGYTF | TGTGCCAGCAGGACCGCCCGCGGTCTCTATGGCTACACCTTC
TRBJ1-1 | TRBD1 | TRBV6-5 | once | CASSPRTGELPEAFF | TGTGCCAGCAGTCCTCGGACAGGGGAACTGCCTGAAGCTTTCTTT
TRBJ2-5 | TRBD1 | TRBV7-6 | NA | CASSRGQGQETQYF | TGTGCCAGCAGCCGGGGACAGGGGCAAGAGACCCAGTACTTC
TRBJ1-2 | TRBD1 | TRBV6-6 | NA | CASRKPGQGADGYTF | TGTGCCAGCAGAAAACCGGGACAGGGGGCGGATGGCTACACCTTC
TRBJ2-7 | NA | TRBV28 | NA | CASISIGGGTRPYEQYF | TGTGCCAGCATTTCCATCGGCGGAGGGACTCGCCCCTACGAGCAGTACTTC
TRBJ2-7 | TRBD1 | TRBV27 | medium-sized | CASSSSQGYEQYF | TGTGCCAGCAGTAGCTCACAGGGGTACGAGCAGTACTTC
TRBJ2-7 | NA | TRBV2 | NA | CASSFDYEQYF | TGTGCCAGCAGCTTTGATTACGAGCAGTACTTC
TRBJ1-1 | TRBD1 | TRBV7-9 | NA | CASSPVWDRDEAFF | TGTGCCAGCAGCCCAGTCTGGGACAGGGACGAAGCTTTCTTT
TRBJ2-3 | NA | TRBV30 | NA | CAWSSSGGDTQYF | TGTGCCTGGAGTAGTAGTGGGGGGGATACGCAGTATTTT
TRBJ1-1 | NA | TRBV6-5 | once | CASSYRGAEAFF | TGTGCCAGCAGTTACCGCGGCGCTGAAGCTTTCTTT
TRBJ1-5 | NA | TRBV28 | NA | CATQQGGQPQHF | TGTGCCACTCAACAGGGAGGACAGCCCCAGCATTTT
TRBJ1-4 | NA | TRBV5-4 | NA | CASSLIGDEKLFF | TGTGCCAGCAGCTTAATAGGGGACGAAAAACTGTTTTTT